The T cell receptor (beta chain) under discussion was sequenced for a study of blood T cell repertoires in COVID-19. Study-wide context: Both acute and convalescent COVID-19 samples were obtained from the United States, Italy and Spain. T cells, B-cell-depleted T cells, or PBMCs provided the cDNA or gDNA that served as material.

The V gene end was trimmed by 4 bases and the J gene end by 4 bases; junction bases not matched to a gene: 15. CDR1 and CDR2 (germline): SGHRS, YFSETQ. The CDR3 covers 18 residues. This clone has a single count. This table comes from immunoSEQ multiplex PCR, and its TCRdb copy is limited to in-frame clones, with some not included. The table has approximately 200,000 clones, 88% seen once. Participant ages covered roughly 18 to 89 years across 24 US areas. People in the exposed group encountered a COVID-19 case within 2 weeks before entering the study. The rearrangement uses TRBV5-1 and TRBJ2-3, with 10 bases aligning to TRBD2. The TCR was taken from a woman between 25 and 40 years old who had been exposed to COVID-19. Source material: PBMCs or T cells enriched from blood (not recorded which). The CDR3 loop is CASSPGTVSGRWADTQYF. DNA of the CDR3: TGCGCCAGCAGCCCAGGGACAGTTAGCGGGAGGTGGGCAGATACGCAGTATTTT.